One sample yielded the 27 T cell receptor beta chains listed below, sequenced in a study of control samples from healthy donors and cancer patients. Only in-frame clones appear in the TCRdb table, and some are missing; sequencing was by immunoSEQ multiplex PCR. The sample records around 130,000 clones, roughly 90% being singletons. Specimen: PBMCs. The receptors derive from a man aged 45-65 years with head and neck cancer.

The rearrangement joins TRBV7-9 to TRBJ2-1, with D perhaps TRBD1 or TRBD2 (5 bases each). V was clipped by 3 bases and J by 6 bases, with 12 bases between them. Germline CDR1 and CDR2: SEHNR and FQNEAQ (reference sequence). The CDR3 contains 14 residues. CDR3 in amino acids: CASSFGSGLNEQFF. The CDR3 DNA follows: TGTGCCAGCAGCTTCGGCTCGGGGCTCAATGAGCAGTTCTTC. The entire variable domain, with the rest obtained from reference TRBV7-9 and TRBJ2-1, is as follows: DTGVSQNPRHKITKRGQNVTFRCDPISEHNRLYWYRQTLGQGPEFLTYFQNEAQLEKSRLLSDRFSAERPKGSFSTLEIQRTEQGDSAMYLCASSFGSGLNEQFFGPGTRLTVL.

This clone was observed a few times. The chain has TRBV12-1 and TRBJ1-5. TRBV12-1 is given as a pseudogene. The CDR3 runs to 17 residues. CDR3 in amino acids: CASSFLGPSVSNQPQHF. The CDR3 DNA is TGTGCCAGCAGCTTTTTAGGTCCGTCGGTTAGCAATCAGCCCCAGCATTTT.

This sequence joins TRBV10-1 and TRBJ2-1; maybe TRBD2 (6 bases). The germline V gene encodes CDR1 WNHNN and CDR2 SYGVQD (reference sequence). There are 16 residues in the CDR3. Deletions cut 5 bases from V and 7 bases from J, with 21 bases between. The CDR3 sequence: CASSPSPFTSSNEQFF. The CDR3 coding sequence is TGCGCCAGCAGTCCCTCCCCATTCACTAGCTCGAATGAGCAGTTCTTC.

The V call is TRBV9, the J call TRBJ2-2; unclear D gene. The CDR3 has 14 amino acids. Trimming cost V 1 base and J 6 bases, with 10 bases left between them. In germline, CDR1 is SGDLS, CDR2 YYNGEE. CDR3 residues: CASSVRIGSGELFF. CDR3 coding DNA: TGTGCCAGCAGCGTAAGGATAGGGTCCGGGGAGCTGTTTTTT.

The chain combines TRBV5-6 with TRBJ2-7; D gene uncertain. The V and J ends lost 0 bases and 2 bases respectively, with 6 bases between them. CDR3 size: 13 residues. The germline gives CDR1 SGHDT, CDR2 YYEEEE. The CDR3 here is CASSLVGTYEQYF. In nucleotides, the CDR3 is TGTGCCAGCAGCTTGGTAGGGACCTACGAGCAGTACTTC.

The rearrangement links TRBV7-2 to TRBJ2-7; either TRBD1 or TRBD2 may fit D (6 bases each). Between the trimmed V and J ends, which lost 0 bases and 6 bases, there was a span of 9 bases. The CDR3 consists of 13 residues. CDR1 SGHTA and CDR2 FQGNSA come from the germline V gene. CDR3 region: CASSLAGGGEQYF. Here the CDR3 DNA reads TGTGCCAGCAGCTTAGCGGGGGGCGGCGAGCAGTACTTC.

The sample holds one count of this clone. The rearrangement links TRBV9 to TRBJ1-2; no reliable D call. The length of the CDR3 is 13 residues. CDR1 is SGDLS and CDR2 is YYNGEE in the germline V gene. V shed 4 bases and J shed 8 bases, with 15 bases lying between them. CDR3 DNA: TGTGCCAGCAGCCCCAAGGGTGGTTGGGGCTACACCTTC. Its translation: CASSPKGGWGYTF.

The chain links TRBV6-6 to TRBJ2-3, with D uncertain. Germline lookup yields CDR1 MNHNY and CDR2 SVGAGI (reference sequence). V was trimmed by 8 bases and J by 6 bases, leaving 12 bases between them. This CDR3 comprises 12 residues. CDR3 nucleotide sequence: TGTGCCAGCGGCCCGGCTCCTGATACGCAGTATTTT. Its protein product is CASGPAPDTQYF.

The chain joins TRBV19 to TRBJ1-5, with D possibly TRBD1 on 5 matching bases. Per the germline V gene, CDR1 is LNHDA and CDR2 is SQIVND (reference sequence). The CDR3 runs 16 residues. The V and J ends lost 6 bases and 5 bases respectively, with 20 bases between them. The DNA of the CDR3 is TGTGCCAGTAGCGTCCCCGAACAGAGACAGCATCAGCCCCAGCATTTT. Translation gives CASSVPEQRQHQPQHF.

The chain combines TRBV5-8 with TRBJ1-2; 7 nucleotides agree with TRBD1. There are 14 residues in the CDR3. The V gene's germline CDR1 is SGHTS and CDR2 YDEGEE. The V and J ends lost 1 base and 7 bases, in that order; junction bases with no gene match: 7. As DNA, the CDR3 is TGTGCCAGCAGCTTGCTCAGGGGGGTAGGTGGCTACACCTTC. It specifies CASSLLRGVGGYTF.

The chain uses TRBV6-1 and TRBJ2-3, with 7 nucleotides matching TRBD1. The J segment lost 2 bases and the V segment lost 0 bases, leaving 5 bases of the junction unmatched. From germline, CDR1 is MNHNS and CDR2 SASEGT. This CDR3 region has 16 residues. The CDR3 bases are TGTGCCAGCAGTGAAGCCCCGACAGGGAACACAGATACGCAGTATTTT. This gives the protein CASSEAPTGNTDTQYF.

This chain links TRBV7-3 with TRBJ2-3; a possible D gene is TRBD1 (6 bases). CDR1 SGHTA and CDR2 FQGTGA come from the germline V gene. The ends were cut back, 5 bases at V and 1 base at J, with 13 bases in the middle. This CDR3 comprises 15 residues. The CDR3 region has the DNA TGTGCCAGCAGCAATGGACAGACGGGCACAGATACGCAGTATTTT. Translating gives CASSNGQTGTDTQYF.

The chain recombines TRBV5-1 with TRBJ1-5, with a possible D match to TRBD1 (5 bases). CDR3 length: 14 amino acids. Per germline, CDR1 SGHRS and CDR2 YFSETQ. The V end lost 4 bases, the J end lost 7 bases, and 15 bases lay between the germline ends. The CDR3 nucleotides read TGCGCCAGCAGCATGCAAGGGGAAGGCCAGCCCCAGCATTTT. Translated: CASSMQGEGQPQHF.

V and J are TRBV19 and TRBJ2-3, with 7 bases that match TRBD2. The CDR3 totals 15 residues. The V and J ends lost 3 bases and 4 bases, in that order; junction bases with no gene match: 7. Germline values: CDR1 LNHDA, CDR2 SQIVND (reference sequence). The CDR3 loop is CASSIASGKADTQYF. As DNA, the CDR3 is TGTGCCAGTAGTATCGCCAGCGGGAAAGCAGATACGCAGTATTTT.

The chain joins TRBV7-9 to TRBJ2-3, with 11 positions matching TRBD2. The J segment lost 4 bases and the V segment lost 5 bases, leaving 5 bases of the junction unmatched. CDR1 SEHNR and CDR2 FQNEAQ come from the germline V gene (reference sequence). This CDR3 has 15 residues. The CDR3 DNA follows: TGTGCCAGCAGCCCATTAGCGGGAGGGGCAGATACGCAGTATTTT. It codes for CASSPLAGGADTQYF.

The rearrangement joins TRBV6-5 to TRBJ2-2; 10 bases are shared with TRBD2. CDR1 is MNHEY, CDR2 SVGAGI, per germline. The V segment lost 2 bases and the J segment 3 bases; nucleotides outside the gene matches: 3. The CDR3 spans 16 residues. The CDR3 nucleotides read TGTGCCAGCAGTTACCTGAGCGGGAGGGACACCGGGGAGCTGTTTTTT. Translation gives CASSYLSGRDTGELFF.

The genes are TRBV6-5 and TRBJ1-1; no firm D call. This CDR3 comprises 15 residues. V dropped 0 bases and J dropped 0 bases, with 8 bases sitting between them. Germline CDR1 MNHEY, CDR2 SVGAGI. For the CDR3, the DNA is TGTGCCAGCAGTTACTCGAACAGTCTGAACACTGAAGCTTTCTTT. Encoded protein: CASSYSNSLNTEAFF.

This sequence joins TRBV5-1 and TRBJ2-2, with D possibly TRBD1 on 5 matching bases. V dropped 0 bases and J dropped 5 bases, with 14 bases sitting between them. Germline V CDR1 and CDR2: SGHRS, YFSETQ. The CDR3 is made up of 16 amino acids. CDR3 residues: CASSLEGVVGTGELFF. In DNA, the CDR3 is TGCGCCAGCAGCTTGGAAGGGGTCGTGGGTACCGGGGAGCTGTTTTTT.

This rearrangement joins TRBV30 to TRBJ1-2, with D possibly matching TRBD1 (6 bases). The CDR3 contains 14 residues. From germline, CDR1 is GTSNPN and CDR2 SVGIG (reference sequence). The ends were cut back, 0 bases at V and 0 bases at J, with 8 bases in the middle. The CDR3 protein is CAWSVQGANYGYTF. CDR3 nucleotide sequence: TGTGCCTGGAGTGTACAGGGAGCTAACTATGGCTACACCTTC.

The chain recombines TRBV9 with TRBJ2-6; D ambiguous. CDR1 SGDLS and CDR2 YYNGEE come from the germline V gene. The CDR3 totals 16 residues. Deletions cut 5 bases from V and 0 bases from J, with 12 bases between. CDR3 sequence: CASRTGRSSGANVLTF. DNA for the CDR3: TGTGCCAGCAGGACGGGCAGGAGCTCTGGGGCCAACGTCCTGACTTTC.

The V gene is TRBV6-6, the J gene TRBJ1-3; D unresolved. Trimming shortened V by 5 bases and J by 0 bases, and 11 bases separated the two germline ends. There are 15 residues in the CDR3. The germline gives CDR1 MNHNY, CDR2 SVGAGI (reference sequence). CDR3 in amino acids: CASSLPVLSGNTIYF. CDR3 nucleotides: TGTGCCAGCAGTCTCCCCGTCCTCTCTGGAAACACCATATATTTT.

The V gene is TRBV4-2, the J gene TRBJ2-3; 14 bases map to TRBD2. Per germline, CDR1 LGHNA and CDR2 YNFKEQ. V dropped 1 base and J dropped 6; count of bases not matched to a gene: 6. The CDR3 runs 17 residues. DNA of the CDR3: TGTGCCAGCAGCCAAGGACTAGCGGGAGGGCCCTGGGATACGCAGTATTTT. It specifies CASSQGLAGGPWDTQYF.

The J gene is TRBJ2-1, the V gene TRBV6-5, with unresolved D. The CDR3 runs 15 residues. V shed 10 bases and J shed 8 bases, with 24 bases lying between them. Germline V CDR1 and CDR2: MNHEY, SVGAGI. CDR3 sequence reads: CAIFGPIAASDEQFF. For the CDR3, the DNA is TGTGCCATCTTCGGGCCGATAGCCGCCTCGGATGAGCAGTTCTTC.

V gene TRBV5-4 combines with J gene TRBJ1-2; maybe TRBD1 (5 bases). The germline V and J ends were trimmed by 4 bases and 6 bases, with 22 bases remaining between them. This CDR3 has 16 residues. Germline V gives CDR1 SGHNT, CDR2 YYREEE (reference sequence). The CDR3 spells CASSRERGAWSNGYTF. Here the CDR3 DNA reads TGTGCCAGCAGCCGAGAGCGAGGGGCGTGGAGCAATGGCTACACCTTC.

The V and J genes are TRBV6-5 and TRBJ2-1; 8 bases are shared with TRBD1. Germline V gene sequence: CDR1 MNHEY, CDR2 SVGAGI. V dropped 5 bases and J dropped 1; count of bases not matched to a gene: 4. The CDR3 has 15 amino acids. The chain's CDR3 is CASSHGQGSYNEQFF. CDR3 bases: TGTGCCAGCAGTCACGGACAGGGATCCTACAATGAGCAGTTCTTC.

J is TRBJ2-2 and V is TRBV4-2; D is unresolved. The germline CDR1 and CDR2 sequences are LGHNA and YNFKEQ. V was shortened by 1 base and J by 2 bases, with 11 bases between the two germline ends. CDR3 size: 16 residues. CDR3 residues: CASSQGSLINTGELFF. The CDR3 DNA follows: TGTGCCAGCAGCCAAGGCTCCCTAATTAACACCGGGGAGCTGTTTTTT.

The J gene is TRBJ2-2, the V gene TRBV10-3, with D tentatively TRBD1 or TRBD2 (5 bases each). Germline assignment: CDR1 ENHRY and CDR2 SYGVKD. This CDR3 contains 14 residues. V lost 11 bases and J 1 base, leaving 14 bases between the germline ends. The CDR3 bases are TGTGCCTCCTCATTTGGGGGGAACACCGGGGAGCTGTTTTTT. It yields the protein CASSFGGNTGELFF.